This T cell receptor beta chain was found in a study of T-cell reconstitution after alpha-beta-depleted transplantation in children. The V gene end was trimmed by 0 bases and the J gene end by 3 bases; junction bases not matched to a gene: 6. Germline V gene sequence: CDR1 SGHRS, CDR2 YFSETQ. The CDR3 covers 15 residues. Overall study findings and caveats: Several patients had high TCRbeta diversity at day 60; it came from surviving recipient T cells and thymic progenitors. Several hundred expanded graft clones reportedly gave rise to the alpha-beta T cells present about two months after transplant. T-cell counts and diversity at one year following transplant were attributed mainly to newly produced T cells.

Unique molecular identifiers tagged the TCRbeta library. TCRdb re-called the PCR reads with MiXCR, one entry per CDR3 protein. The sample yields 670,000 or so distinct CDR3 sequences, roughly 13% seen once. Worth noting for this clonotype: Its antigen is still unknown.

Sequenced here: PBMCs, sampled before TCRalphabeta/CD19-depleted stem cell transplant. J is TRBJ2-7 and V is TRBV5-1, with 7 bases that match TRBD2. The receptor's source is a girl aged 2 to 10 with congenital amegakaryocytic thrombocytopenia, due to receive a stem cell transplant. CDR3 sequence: CASSLGLARRYEQYF. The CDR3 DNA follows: TGCGCCAGCAGCTTGGGACTAGCCCGTCGCTACGAGCAGTACTTC.